This TCR beta chain was profiled in a study of chemoradiotherapy in HPV16-positive cancers (dated by TCRdb to between 2022 and 2023). Turning to the overall study: Functional T-cell assays on cells from two HPV16-positive patients defined candidate HPV-specific T-cell clones and common TCR motifs. The study asked whether T-cell immunity against the HPV oncoproteins E6 and E7 changes during chemoradiotherapy and whether it affects survival. Next, the candidate HPV-specific TCRs and motifs were followed in TCR repertoires from roughly 90 patients with HPV-related cancers.

Because repertoires were sampled repeatedly during chemoradiotherapy, clonal expansion in the tumor microenvironment could be followed. As encoded in the germline V gene (reference sequence), CDR1 is LNHDA while CDR2 is SQIVND. Compared with germline, V lacks 6 bases and J lacks 3 bases; bases without a gene match: 8. Including cysteine and phenylalanine, the CDR3 has 15 amino acids. Only the CDR3 part of the read is kept: 45 bases, read in frame from the first base. Study-wide findings and limitations: The survival association was reported for HPV16-positive patients, and the functional definition of HPV-specific T cells was derived from only a couple of HPV16-positive patients. Improved recurrence-free survival in HPV16-positive patients was associated with expansion of HPV-responsive T cells during chemoradiotherapy. Expansion of candidate HPV-specific clones and E7-related TCR motifs was observed in the tumor microenvironment during treatment, whereas no such expansion was observed for non-HPV-specific T cells.

Library prep was done by the immunoSEQ multiplex PCR assay. Held by TCRdb, this immuneACCESS table contains in-frame sequences only and omits some clones. Under half of the omission traces to an unresolved V gene where checked; the cause of the rest is unknown. Present in this sample are some 9,300 clones, more than 60% of which were seen just once. The ten largest clones represent 11% to 15% of the sample. For this clone: Its specific antigen is unknown. There are no base qualities to consult, and no much larger clone falls within one base. This sample also contains other DNA sequences that code for the same CDR3.

This chain is built from TRBV19 and TRBJ2-3, and TRBD1 matches 8 of the central bases. The sample was taken from a patient who underwent chemoradiotherapy. The TCR sequence derives from a human donor with HPV-associated anogenital cancer. In nucleotide form, the sequence is TGTGCCAGTAGCTCAGGACAGGGAAGAACAGATACGCAGTATTTT. It is translated as CASSSGQGRTDTQYF.